A single sample gave rise to the 17 T cell receptor beta chains below, sequenced in a study of metastatic and nonmetastatic thyroid tumors. TCRdb re-clonotyped the PCR reads through MiXCR. Of about 12,000 clones in the sample, more than 20% were seen once. Nobody among the patients had been given any treatment before thyroid surgery. Sequences were obtained from blood. Source of these receptors: a male donor with papillary thyroid cancer or a benign thyroid nodule (not recorded which). Some clones in this sample may be carry-over from other donors' samples.

This clone was seen only once. Here the CDR3 reads CASSPRTRAEDTQYF. As DNA, the CDR3 is TGTGCCAGCAGCCCCCGTACTCGGGCGGAAGATACGCAGTATTTT. The chain employs TRBV4-2 and TRBJ2-3; D not certain. This CDR3 spans 15 amino acids. CDR1 and CDR2 (germline): LGHNA, YNFKEQ. V lost 4 bases and J 5 bases, leaving 16 bases between the germline ends.

The sample holds a few counts of this clone. Since a much larger clone is just one base distant, this may be a read error. Other nucleotide sequences from this sample produce the same CDR3. This sequence joins TRBV28 and TRBJ1-2; D is unresolved. Trimming cost V 5 bases and J 8 bases, with 18 bases left between them. The CDR3 is made up of 14 amino acids. CDR1 and CDR2 (germline): MDHEN, SYDVKM. The CDR3 loop is CASSILPGTKGYTF. The CDR3 DNA is TGTGCCAGCAGTATACTACCGGGAACTAAAGGCTACACCTTC.

V usage is TRBV24-1 and J usage is TRBJ2-7; 9 nucleotides agree with TRBD1. After removal of 1 base from V and 3 bases from J, the junction contained 3 bases not matched to a gene. This CDR3 comprises 15 residues. CDR1 is KGHDR, CDR2 SFDVKD, per germline. CDR3 loop: CATSDFGTGSYEQYF. The CDR3 DNA reads as TGTGCCACCAGTGATTTTGGGACAGGGAGCTACGAGCAGTACTTC.

In its sample, this clone was seen many times. The J gene is TRBJ2-3, the V gene TRBV4-3; D is unclear. This CDR3 contains 15 residues. Per germline, CDR1 LGHNA and CDR2 YSLEER. Trimming took 0 bases from V and 4 from J, leaving 11 bases between them. The CDR3, as DNA: TGCGCCAGCAGCCAAGATTCGACCCCTTCAGATACGCAGTATTTT. Protein: CASSQDSTPSDTQYF.

This clone was seen only a few times. V usage is TRBV19 and J usage is TRBJ1-1, with D unclear. CDR3 length: 12 amino acids. Between the trimmed V and J ends, which lost 3 bases and 6 bases, there was a span of 8 bases. Germline CDR1 is LNHDA and CDR2 is SQIVND (reference sequence). The chain's CDR3 is CASSMNPAEAFF. CDR3 in DNA: TGTGCCAGTAGTATGAATCCTGCTGAAGCTTTCTTT.

This rearrangement joins TRBV25-1 to TRBJ1-5; 9 positions agree with TRBD1. CDR3 length equals 15 residues. The trim removed 2 bases at V and 4 bases at J, leaving 3 bases unmatched. Per the germline V gene, CDR1 is MGHDK and CDR2 is SYGVNS. CDR3 loop: CASSERQGVNQPQHF. DNA of the CDR3: TGTGCCAGCAGTGAACGACAGGGGGTTAATCAGCCCCAGCATTTT.

The V and J genes are TRBV7-3 and TRBJ1-3; D possibly corresponds to TRBD1 (6 bases). The CDR3 totals 13 residues. Trimming took 3 bases from V and 7 from J, leaving 10 bases between them. Germline loops: CDR1 SGHTA, CDR2 FQGTGA. The CDR3 spells CASSFGGRNTIYF. The CDR3 DNA sequence: TGTGCCAGCAGCTTCGGGGGCCGGAACACCATATATTTT.

V usage is TRBV28 and J usage is TRBJ1-6; the D is unclear. V gave up 2 bases and J gave up 5 bases, with 7 bases separating them. This CDR3 has 14 amino acids. The germline V gene has CDR1 MDHEN and CDR2 SYDVKM. CDR3 nucleotides: TGTGCCAGCAGTTTACCGTCTGATAATTCACCCCTCCACTTT. It yields the protein CASSLPSDNSPLHF.

This chain links TRBV3-1 with TRBJ1-2; D unclear. Trimming left V 4 bases short and J 4 bases short, with 10 bases between. The germline gives CDR1 LGHDT, CDR2 YNNKEL (reference sequence). The CDR3 runs to 13 residues. The CDR3 region is CASSPTVSYGYTF. CDR3 DNA: TGTGCCAGCAGCCCCACGGTGTCCTATGGCTACACCTTC.

A few counts support this clone. The V and J genes are TRBV15 and TRBJ2-7; either TRBD1 or TRBD2 may fit D (5 bases each). V lost 6 bases to trimming and J lost 3 bases, with 18 bases between them. Germline loops: CDR1 LNHNV, CDR2 YYDKDF (reference sequence). The CDR3 is 15 residues long. For the CDR3, the DNA is TGTGCCACCAGAGGGGAGATAGGGCCGCACTACGAGCAGTACTTC. Amino acid sequence: CATRGEIGPHYEQYF.

V usage is TRBV11-1 and J usage is TRBJ1-6; D might be TRBD1 (5 bases). CDR1 SGHAT and CDR2 FQDESV come from the germline V gene (reference sequence). Trimming removed 5 bases from V and 2 bases from J, with 13 bases in between. The CDR3 totals 16 residues. The CDR3 here is CASSPVSGPYNSPLHF. The CDR3 region has the DNA TGTGCCAGCAGCCCTGTCTCGGGACCCTATAATTCACCCCTCCACTTT.

V and J are TRBV10-3 and TRBJ2-7; D remains unclear. The CDR3 has 13 amino acids. In germline, CDR1 is ENHRY, CDR2 SYGVKD. Trimming cost V 4 bases and J 0 bases, with 7 bases left between them. The CDR3 region is CAISGRDSYEQYF. CDR3 coding DNA: TGTGCCATCAGTGGACGAGACTCCTACGAGCAGTACTTC.

This clone was observed a few times. The rearrangement links TRBV6-4 to TRBJ2-2; the D is unclear. This CDR3 comprises 13 residues. The germline gives CDR1 MRHNA, CDR2 SNTAGT. The V gene lost 3 bases and the J gene lost 7 bases, with 9 bases spanning the gap. The CDR3 sequence is CASSDPPGGELFF. The CDR3 region has the DNA TGTGCCAGCAGTGATCCCCCAGGCGGGGAGCTGTTTTTT.

This clone was seen many times. This chain links TRBV18 with TRBJ2-2; 8 nucleotides match TRBD2. V lost 2 bases and J lost 4; bases outside the gene matches: 6. The CDR3 length is 16 residues. The germline V gene encodes CDR1 KGHSH and CDR2 LQKENI. The CDR3 loop reads CASSPVAGGSTGELFF. The CDR3 DNA reads as TGTGCCAGCTCACCAGTTGCGGGGGGAAGCACCGGGGAGCTGTTTTTT.

In this sample, this clone turned up many times. J is TRBJ2-5 and V is TRBV7-9, with a weak D call TRBD2 (6 bases). The length of the CDR3 is 17 residues. Per the germline V gene, CDR1 is SEHNR and CDR2 is FQNEAQ (reference sequence). With 3 bases removed from V and 2 bases from J, the gap between germline ends came to 19 bases. CDR3 sequence reads: CASSLGLAPILQETQYF. DNA of the CDR3: TGTGCCAGCAGCTTGGGCCTAGCGCCAATCTTACAAGAGACCCAGTACTTC.

The chain couples TRBV28 to TRBJ1-5; no definite D call. The CDR3 is made up of 12 amino acids. Germline V gene data show CDR1 as MDHEN and CDR2 as SYDVKM. The ends were cut back, 2 bases at V and 5 bases at J, with 4 bases in the middle. In nucleotides, the CDR3 is TGTGCCAGCAGTTTAGTGTATCAGCCCCAGCATTTT. It codes for CASSLVYQPQHF.

The genes are TRBV30 and TRBJ2-2; D remains ambiguous. The germline CDR1 and CDR2 sequences are GTSNPN and SVGIG (reference sequence). This CDR3 is built from 13 residues. V lost 0 bases to trimming and J lost 3 bases, with 5 bases between them. The CDR3 DNA is TGTGCCTGGAGTGTACGGGACACCGGGGAGCTGTTTTTT. This gives the protein CAWSVRDTGELFF.